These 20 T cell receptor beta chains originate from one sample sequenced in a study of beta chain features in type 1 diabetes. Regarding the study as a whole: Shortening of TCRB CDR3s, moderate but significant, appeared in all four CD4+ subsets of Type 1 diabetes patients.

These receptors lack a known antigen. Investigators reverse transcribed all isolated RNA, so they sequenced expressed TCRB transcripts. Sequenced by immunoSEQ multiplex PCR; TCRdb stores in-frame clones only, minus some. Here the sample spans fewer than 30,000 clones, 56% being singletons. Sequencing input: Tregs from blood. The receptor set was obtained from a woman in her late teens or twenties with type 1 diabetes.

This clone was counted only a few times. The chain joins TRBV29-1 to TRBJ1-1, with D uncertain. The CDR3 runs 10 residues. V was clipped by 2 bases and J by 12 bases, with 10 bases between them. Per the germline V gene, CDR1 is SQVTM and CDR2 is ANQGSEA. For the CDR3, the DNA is TGCAGCGTTGAAACCGGTGGGCCTTTCTTT. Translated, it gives CSVETGGPFF.

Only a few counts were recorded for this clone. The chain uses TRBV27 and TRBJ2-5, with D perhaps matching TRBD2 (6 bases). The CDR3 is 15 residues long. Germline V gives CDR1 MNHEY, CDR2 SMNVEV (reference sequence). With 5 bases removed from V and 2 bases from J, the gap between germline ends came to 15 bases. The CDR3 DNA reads TGTGCCAGCAGTCCACAAGCGGGTAGGCAAGAGACCCAGTACTTC. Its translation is CASSPQAGRQETQYF.

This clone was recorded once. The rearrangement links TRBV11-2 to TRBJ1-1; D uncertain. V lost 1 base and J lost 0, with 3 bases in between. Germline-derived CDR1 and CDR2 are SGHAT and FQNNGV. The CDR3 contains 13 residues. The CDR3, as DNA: TGTGCCAGCAGCTTAGCAGTGAACACTGAAGCTTTCTTT. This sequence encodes CASSLAVNTEAFF.

CDR3 nucleotide sequence: TGTGCCAGCATGACGACAGCCATAGTTTATGGCTACACCTTC. Its translation is CASMTTAIVYGYTF. The chain is built from TRBV28 and TRBJ1-2, with D tentatively TRBD1 (5 bases). Germline assignment: CDR1 MDHEN and CDR2 SYDVKM. V lost 7 bases to trimming and J lost 5 bases, with 17 bases between them. The CDR3 spans 14 residues.

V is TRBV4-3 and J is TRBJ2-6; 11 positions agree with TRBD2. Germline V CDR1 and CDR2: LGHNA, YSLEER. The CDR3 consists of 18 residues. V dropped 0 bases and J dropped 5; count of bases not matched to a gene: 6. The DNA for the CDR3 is TGCGCCAGCAGCCAAGATCTGGGGACTAGCGGCCGGGCCAACGTCCTGACTTTC. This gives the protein CASSQDLGTSGRANVLTF.

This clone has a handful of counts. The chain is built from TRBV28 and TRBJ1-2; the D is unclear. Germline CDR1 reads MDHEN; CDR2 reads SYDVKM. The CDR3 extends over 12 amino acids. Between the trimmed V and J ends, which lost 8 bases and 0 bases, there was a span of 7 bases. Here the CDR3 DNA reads TGTGCCAGCTACACCTCTAACTATGGCTACACCTTC. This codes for CASYTSNYGYTF.

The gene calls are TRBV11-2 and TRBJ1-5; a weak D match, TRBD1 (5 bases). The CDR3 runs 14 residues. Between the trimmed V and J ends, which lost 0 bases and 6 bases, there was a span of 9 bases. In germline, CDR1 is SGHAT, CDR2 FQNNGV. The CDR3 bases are TGTGCCAGCAGCTTAGATCAGGGATCTCAGCCCCAGCATTTT. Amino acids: CASSLDQGSQPQHF.

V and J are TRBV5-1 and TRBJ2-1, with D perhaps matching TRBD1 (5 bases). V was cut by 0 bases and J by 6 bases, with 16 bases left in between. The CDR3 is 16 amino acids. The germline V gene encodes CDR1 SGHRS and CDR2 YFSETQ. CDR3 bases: TGCGCCAGCAGCTTGGAGGGGCAGCCTCCGGGCAATGAGCAGTTCTTC. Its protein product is CASSLEGQPPGNEQFF.

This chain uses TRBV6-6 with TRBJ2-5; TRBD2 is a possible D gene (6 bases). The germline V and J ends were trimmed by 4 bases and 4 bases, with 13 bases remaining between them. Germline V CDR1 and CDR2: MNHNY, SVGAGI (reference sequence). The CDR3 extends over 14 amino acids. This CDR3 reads CASSSLGLGETQYF. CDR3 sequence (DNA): TGTGCCAGCAGTTCCCTGGGACTTGGAGAGACCCAGTACTTC.

This chain's CDR3 is CASSPLGGRTDTQYF. In nucleotides, the CDR3 is TGTGCCAGCAGCCCCCTCGGGGGGCGCACAGATACGCAGTATTTT. The V gene is TRBV7-9, the J gene TRBJ2-3, with D tentatively TRBD2 (7 bases). CDR3 length equals 15 residues. V was pared by 5 bases and J by 1 base, with 13 bases between. The germline CDR1 and CDR2 sequences are SEHNR and FQNEAQ (reference sequence).

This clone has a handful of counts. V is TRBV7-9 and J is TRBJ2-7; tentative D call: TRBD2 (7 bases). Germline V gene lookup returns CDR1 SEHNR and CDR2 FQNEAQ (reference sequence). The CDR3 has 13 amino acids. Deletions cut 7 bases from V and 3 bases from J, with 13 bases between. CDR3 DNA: TGTGCCAGCACGGAGGGAGGGGGCTACGAGCAGTACTTC. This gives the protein CASTEGGGYEQYF.

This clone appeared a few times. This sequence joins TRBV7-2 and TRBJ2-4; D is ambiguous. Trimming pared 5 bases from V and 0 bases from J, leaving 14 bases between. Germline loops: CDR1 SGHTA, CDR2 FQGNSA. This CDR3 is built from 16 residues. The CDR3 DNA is TGTGCCAGCAGCCTGAGCCCCTTACTAGCCAAAAACATTCAGTACTTC. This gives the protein CASSLSPLLAKNIQYF.

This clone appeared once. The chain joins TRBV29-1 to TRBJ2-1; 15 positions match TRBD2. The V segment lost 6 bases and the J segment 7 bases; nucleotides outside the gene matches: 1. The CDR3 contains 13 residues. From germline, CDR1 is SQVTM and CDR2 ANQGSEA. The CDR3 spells CSVGLAGGNEQFF. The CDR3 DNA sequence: TGCAGCGTCGGACTAGCGGGGGGGAATGAGCAGTTCTTC.

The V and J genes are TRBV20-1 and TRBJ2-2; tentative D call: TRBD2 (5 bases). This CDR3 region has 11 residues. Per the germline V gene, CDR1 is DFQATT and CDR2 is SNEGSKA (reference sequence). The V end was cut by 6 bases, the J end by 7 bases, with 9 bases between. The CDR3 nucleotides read TGCAGTGCCTTTGCGGGCGGGGAGCTGTTTTTT. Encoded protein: CSAFAGGELFF.

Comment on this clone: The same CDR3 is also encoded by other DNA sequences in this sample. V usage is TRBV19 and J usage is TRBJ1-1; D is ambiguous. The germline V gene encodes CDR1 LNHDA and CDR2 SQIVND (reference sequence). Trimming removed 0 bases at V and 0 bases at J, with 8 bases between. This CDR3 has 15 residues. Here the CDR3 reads CASSIEAVMNTEAFF. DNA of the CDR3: TGTGCCAGTAGTATAGAAGCGGTTATGAACACTGAAGCTTTCTTT.

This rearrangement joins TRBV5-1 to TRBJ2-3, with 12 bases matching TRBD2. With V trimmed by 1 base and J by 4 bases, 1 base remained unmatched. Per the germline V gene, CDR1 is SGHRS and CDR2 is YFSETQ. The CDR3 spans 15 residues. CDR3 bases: TGCGCCAGCAGCTTGAGACTAGCGGGAGCAGATACGCAGTATTTT. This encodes CASSLRLAGADTQYF.

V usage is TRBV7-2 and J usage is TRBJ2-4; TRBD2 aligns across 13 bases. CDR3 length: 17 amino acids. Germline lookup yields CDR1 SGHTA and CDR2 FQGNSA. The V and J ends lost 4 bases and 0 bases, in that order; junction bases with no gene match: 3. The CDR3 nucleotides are TGTGCCAGCAGCTCGAGACTAGCGGGGGGAGCCAAAAACATTCAGTACTTC. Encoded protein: CASSSRLAGGAKNIQYF.

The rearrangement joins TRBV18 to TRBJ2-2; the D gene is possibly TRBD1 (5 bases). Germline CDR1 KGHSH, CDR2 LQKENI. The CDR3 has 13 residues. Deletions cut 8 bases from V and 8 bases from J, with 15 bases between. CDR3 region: CASGNRFSGELFF. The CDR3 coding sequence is TGTGCCAGCGGAAACAGGTTCAGTGGGGAGCTGTTTTTT.

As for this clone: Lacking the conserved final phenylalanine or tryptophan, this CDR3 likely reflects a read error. Here the CDR3 reads CASSLQVPKAFS. The DNA for the CDR3 is TGTGCCAGCAGCTTACAGGTCCCGAAAGCTTTCTCT. The rearrangement joins TRBV7-2 to TRBJ1-1; no clear D. The CDR3 length is 12 residues. Germline assignment: CDR1 SGHTA and CDR2 FQGNSA. Trimming took 2 bases from V and 9 from J, leaving 10 bases between them.

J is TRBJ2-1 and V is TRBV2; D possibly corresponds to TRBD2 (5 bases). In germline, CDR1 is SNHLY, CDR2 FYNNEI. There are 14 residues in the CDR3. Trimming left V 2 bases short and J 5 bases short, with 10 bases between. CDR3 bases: TGTGCCAGCAGTGAACGTCGGGGAGACAATGAGCAGTTCTTC. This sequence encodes CASSERRGDNEQFF.